Presented here are 24 T cell receptor beta chains from one specimen sequenced in a study of cytomegalovirus exposure and HLA in healthy donors. Use of 60 Vbeta and 13 Jbeta primers characterized the PCR. This table comes from immunoSEQ multiplex PCR, and its TCRdb copy is limited to in-frame clones, with some not included. This table holds some 100,000 clones, roughly 74% found once. Input material: PBMCs. The receptors shown here come from a woman aged 40 to 50 in good health and CMV-seronegative.

V gene TRBV30 combines with J gene TRBJ1-4; tentative D call: TRBD1 (6 bases). This CDR3 is 12 amino acids long. V was clipped by 7 bases and J by 1 base, with 7 bases between them. Germline loops: CDR1 GTSNPN, CDR2 SVGIG (reference sequence). The DNA for the CDR3 is TGTGCCTCGGACAGAACTAATGAAAAACTGTTTTTT. It encodes CASDRTNEKLFF.

This rearrangement joins TRBV7-9 to TRBJ2-5; 11 bases fit TRBD2. Trimming cost V 5 bases and J 2 bases; bases outside gene matches: 10. CDR1 and CDR2 from the germline V gene are SEHNR and FQNEAQ (reference sequence). This CDR3 comprises 17 residues. The CDR3 nucleotides read TGTGCCAGCAGCGGGCGGGGACTAGCGGCCCCTCAAGAGACCCAGTACTTC. This gives the protein CASSGRGLAAPQETQYF.

This clone was recorded a few times. The chain carries TRBV11-2 and TRBJ2-3, with 10 bases lining up with TRBD1. Per the germline V gene, CDR1 is SGHAT and CDR2 is FQNNGV. V dropped 5 bases and J dropped 4; count of bases not matched to a gene: 3. The CDR3 totals 14 residues. The CDR3 sequence: CASSRQGAADTQYF. The DNA of the CDR3 is TGTGCCAGCAGCAGACAGGGGGCCGCAGATACGCAGTATTTT. Full variable domain (outside the CDR3, taken from reference TRBV11-2 and TRBJ2-3): EAGVAQSPRYKIIEKRQSVAFWCNPISGHATLYWYQQILGQGPKLLIQFQNNGVVDDSQLPKDRFSAERLKGVDSTLKIQPAKLEDSAVYLCASSRQGAADTQYFGPGTRLTVL.

This clone was observed a handful of times. The V and J genes are TRBV7-6 and TRBJ1-6; 8 nucleotides align to TRBD1. Germline CDR1 SGHVS, CDR2 FNYEAQ. V dropped 5 bases and J dropped 10; count of bases not matched to a gene: 7. There are 14 residues in the CDR3. The CDR3 is CASSRAGGMSPLHF. The DNA of the CDR3 is TGTGCCAGCAGCCGGGCAGGGGGCATGTCACCCCTCCACTTT.

The chain joins TRBV6-1 to TRBJ1-2; 10 positions agree with TRBD1. CDR3 size: 12 residues. Germline CDR1 is MNHNS and CDR2 is SASEGT. The ends lost 8 bases at V and 4 bases at J; junction bases unmatched: 1. The DNA for the CDR3 is TGTGCCAGCGGGACAGGGGCCTATGGCTACACCTTC. It encodes CASGTGAYGYTF.

This clone was found once. This CDR3 reads CASSLVDYEQYF. The CDR3 coding sequence is TGTGCCAGCAGCTTGGTGGACTACGAGCAGTACTTC. The V and J genes are TRBV7-9 and TRBJ2-5; D remains ambiguous. The DNA end is a closer match to TRBJ2-7, so the J assignment may be wrong. The CDR3 is 12 amino acids. The germline V gene has CDR1 SEHNR and CDR2 FQNEAQ (reference sequence).

Worth noting for this clone: A junction end diverges from the germline sequence, so it may reflect a read error. The gene calls are TRBV7-9 and TRBJ2-4, with a weak D call TRBD2 (5 bases). The germline V gene has CDR1 SEHNR and CDR2 FQNEAQ (reference sequence). CDR3 length: 14 amino acids. The CDR3 spells CSSSLGLAKNIQYF. Here the CDR3 DNA reads TGTTCCAGCAGCCTAGGACTAGCCAAAAACATTCAGTACTTC. The full variable domain, with the rest looked up from reference TRBV7-9 and TRBJ2-4, is DTGVSQNPRHKITKRGQNVTFRCDPISEHNRLYWYRQTLGQGPEFLTYFQNEAQLEKSRLLSDRFSAERPKGSFSTLEIQRTEQGDSAMYLCSSSLGLAKNIQYFGAGTRLSVL.

This sequence joins TRBV29-1 and TRBJ2-7, with 9 bases matching TRBD2. V was pared by 2 bases and J by 2 bases, with 7 bases of the junction left unmatched. In germline, CDR1 is SQVTM, CDR2 ANQGSEA. The CDR3 extends over 15 amino acids. CDR3 in amino acids: CSVELAASGTYEQYF. The CDR3, as DNA: TGCAGCGTTGAACTGGCGGCTAGCGGGACCTACGAGCAGTACTTC.

There are a few counts of this clone. The chain links TRBV11-2 to TRBJ2-5; TRBD2 matches 8 bases. CDR1 and CDR2 from the germline V gene are SGHAT and FQNNGV. CDR3 length: 15 amino acids. V lost 8 bases, J lost 1 base, and 9 bases stayed unmatched. The CDR3 DNA is TGTGCCAGCGGGGGGGGCGGGGGGACCCAAGAGACCCAGTACTTC. Translated: CASGGGGGTQETQYF.

This clone appeared a few times. The rearrangement joins TRBV7-2 to TRBJ1-5; no firm D call. CDR3 length equals 15 residues. Trimming stripped 2 bases from V and 7 bases from J, with 15 bases between. The germline CDR1 and CDR2 sequences are SGHTA and FQGNSA. The CDR3 DNA reads as TGTGCCAGCAGCTTAACTGGCGGGGTTGGGCAGCCCCAGCATTTT. Protein product: CASSLTGGVGQPQHF.

The rearrangement uses TRBV9 and TRBJ1-2, with 8 bases that match TRBD1. V lost 5 bases, J lost 4 bases, and 4 bases stayed unmatched. CDR1 and CDR2 (germline): SGDLS, YYNGEE. This CDR3 comprises 13 residues. The CDR3 nucleotides read TGTGCCAGCAGTGAAGGACAGGGCTATGGCTACACCTTC. Translating it yields CASSEGQGYGYTF.

The rearrangement links TRBV19 to TRBJ2-2, with 7 positions matching TRBD2. Trimming at V came to 6 bases and at J to 5 bases, leaving 9 bases not matched to a gene. Germline assignment: CDR1 LNHDA and CDR2 SQIVND (reference sequence). The CDR3 has 15 amino acids. CDR3 nucleotide sequence: TGTGCCAGTAGCGGAGGGCCGGGGGGAACCGGGGAGCTGTTTTTT. Its translation: CASSGGPGGTGELFF.

The V gene is TRBV4-3, the J gene TRBJ2-5, with 10 bases that match TRBD1. Judging by the DNA end, TRBJ2-7 fits better; the J call may be wrong. This CDR3 region has 15 residues. Looked up from germline, CDR1 is LGHNA and CDR2 is YSLEER. The CDR3 loop is CASSPGTGVGYEQYF. CDR3 in DNA: TGCGCCAGCAGCCCCGGGACAGGGGTCGGCTACGAGCAGTACTTC.

The chain has TRBV28 and TRBJ2-5, with D tentatively TRBD2 (6 bases). Trimming pared 4 bases from V and 1 base from J, leaving 13 bases between. The CDR3 runs to 15 residues. From germline, CDR1 is MDHEN and CDR2 SYDVKM. This CDR3 is CASSYTGLPQETQYF. The CDR3 region has the DNA TGTGCCAGCAGTTACACGGGACTCCCCCAAGAGACCCAGTACTTC. Full variable domain (rest looked up from reference TRBV28 and TRBJ2-5): DVKVTQSSRYLVKRTGEKVFLECVQDMDHENMFWYRQDPGLGLRLIYFSYDVKMKEKGDIPEGYSVSREKKERFSLILESASTNQTSMYLCASSYTGLPQETQYFGPGTRLLVL.

The chain combines TRBV19 with TRBJ2-1; 7 nucleotides match TRBD2. CDR3 length: 15 amino acids. V gave up 3 bases and J gave up 5 bases; unmatched junction bases: 7. The germline V gene has CDR1 LNHDA and CDR2 SQIVND (reference sequence). CDR3 residues: CASSMVASGDNEQFF. The DNA of the CDR3 is TGTGCCAGTAGTATGGTGGCTAGCGGAGACAATGAGCAGTTCTTC.

The V gene is TRBV9, the J gene TRBJ2-1; the match to TRBD1 covers 12 bases. V gave up 0 bases and J gave up 13 bases; unmatched junction bases: 17. The CDR3 totals 18 residues. Germline values: CDR1 SGDLS, CDR2 YYNGEE. The CDR3 here is CASSVAPTGTGGAPTQFF. CDR3 sequence (DNA): TGTGCCAGCAGCGTAGCTCCCACTGGGACAGGGGGCGCGCCTACCCAGTTCTTC.

This clone was seen a single time. The gene calls are TRBV6-1 and TRBJ1-2, with 9 bases identical to TRBD1. The CDR3 extends over 14 amino acids. V lost 2 bases, J lost 3 bases, and 1 base stayed unmatched. The germline V gene has CDR1 MNHNS and CDR2 SASEGT. DNA for the CDR3: TGTGCCAGCAGTGAAAACAGGGGGCACTATGGCTACACCTTC. Amino acid sequence: CASSENRGHYGYTF.

The chain has TRBV4-1 and TRBJ1-6; D unclear. Trimming cost V 0 bases and J 7 bases, with 10 bases left between them. Germline assignment: CDR1 MGHRA and CDR2 YSYEKL. The CDR3 is made up of 15 amino acids. The CDR3: CASSQEWRENSPLHF. The CDR3 DNA reads as TGCGCCAGCAGCCAAGAGTGGAGAGAAAATTCACCCCTCCACTTT.

This chain joins TRBV5-6 and TRBJ2-1; 9 positions agree with TRBD2. Germline CDR1 is SGHDT and CDR2 is YYEEEE. The CDR3 spans 15 residues. Trimming took 5 bases from V and 4 from J; bases not matched to a gene: 7. CDR3 nucleotide sequence: TGTGCCAGCAGGGGACTAGCTTGGGGGTACAATGAGCAGTTCTTC. The encoded protein is CASRGLAWGYNEQFF. Using reference TRBV5-6 and TRBJ2-1 for the parts outside the CDR3, the full variable domain is DAGVTQSPTHLIKTRGQQVTLRCSPKSGHDTVSWYQQALGQGPQFIFQYYEEEERQRGNFPDRFSGHQFPNYSSELNVNALLLGDSALYLCASRGLAWGYNEQFFGPGTRLTVL.

The V call is TRBV7-6, the J call TRBJ2-7; D is possibly TRBD1 (6 bases). Germline-derived CDR1 and CDR2 are SGHVS and FNYEAQ. The CDR3 totals 13 residues. Between the trimmed V and J ends, which lost 5 bases and 5 bases, there was a span of 13 bases. CDR3 loop: CASSVIRGDEQYF. The CDR3 coding sequence is TGTGCCAGCAGCGTAATCAGGGGCGACGAGCAGTACTTC.

The chain couples TRBV25-1 to TRBJ2-1; TRBD1 matches 7 bases. The CDR3 extends over 14 amino acids. V shed 4 bases and J 2 bases; nucleotides not matched to a gene: 2. Germline CDR1 and CDR2: MGHDK and SYGVNS. The CDR3 DNA follows: TGTGCCAGCAGTGTGACAGGGACCTACAATGAGCAGTTCTTC. Protein: CASSVTGTYNEQFF. Looking up the rest from reference TRBV25-1 and TRBJ2-1 gives the full variable domain: EADIYQTPRYLVIGTGKKITLECSQTMGHDKMYWYQQDPGMELHLIHYSYGVNSTEKGDLSSESTVSRIRTEHFPLTLESARPSHTSQYLCASSVTGTYNEQFFGPGTRLTVL.

This clone has a handful of counts. The chain employs TRBV7-6 and TRBJ2-3, with 10 bases matching TRBD2. The length of the CDR3 is 16 residues. The J segment lost 2 bases and the V segment lost 6 bases, leaving 8 bases of the junction unmatched. CDR1 is SGHVS and CDR2 is FNYEAQ in the germline V gene. CDR3 protein: CASRINLAGVTDTQYF. In nucleotides, the CDR3 is TGTGCCAGCAGAATAAATCTAGCGGGAGTCACAGATACGCAGTATTTT.

This chain joins TRBV10-3 and TRBJ2-2; D may be TRBD2 (5 bases). Germline V gene sequence: CDR1 ENHRY, CDR2 SYGVKD. With 0 bases removed from V and 6 bases from J, the gap between germline ends came to 11 bases. The CDR3 length is 15 residues. The CDR3 nucleotides read TGTGCCATCAGTGAGTCGAAGTTGCGGGCCGGGGAGCTGTTTTTT. This translates into CAISESKLRAGELFF.

V gene TRBV7-9 combines with J gene TRBJ2-7; D is undetermined. This CDR3 spans 12 amino acids. Germline V gene lookup returns CDR1 SEHNR and CDR2 FQNEAQ (reference sequence). V shed 4 bases and J shed 7 bases, with 11 bases lying between them. This CDR3 is CASSYRLEEQYF. The CDR3 DNA is TGTGCCAGCAGCTACCGCTTGGAGGAGCAGTACTTC.